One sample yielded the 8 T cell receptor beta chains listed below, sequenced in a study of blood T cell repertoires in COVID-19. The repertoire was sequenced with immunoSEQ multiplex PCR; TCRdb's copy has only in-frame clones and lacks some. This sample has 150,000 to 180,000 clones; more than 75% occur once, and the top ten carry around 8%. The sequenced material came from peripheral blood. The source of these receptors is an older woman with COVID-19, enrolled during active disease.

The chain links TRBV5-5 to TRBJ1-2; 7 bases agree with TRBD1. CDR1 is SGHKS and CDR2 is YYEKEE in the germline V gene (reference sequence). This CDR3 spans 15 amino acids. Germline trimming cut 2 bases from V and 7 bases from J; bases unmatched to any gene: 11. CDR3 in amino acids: CASSLTGQFGSGYTF. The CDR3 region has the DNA TGTGCCAGCAGCTTAACGGGACAGTTTGGTAGTGGCTACACCTTC. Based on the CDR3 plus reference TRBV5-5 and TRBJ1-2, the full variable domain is DAGVTQSPTHLIKTRGQQVTLRCSPISGHKSVSWYQQVLGQGPQFIFQYYEKEERGRGNFPDRFSARQFPNYSSELNVNALLLGDSALYLCASSLTGQFGSGYTFGSGTRLTVV.

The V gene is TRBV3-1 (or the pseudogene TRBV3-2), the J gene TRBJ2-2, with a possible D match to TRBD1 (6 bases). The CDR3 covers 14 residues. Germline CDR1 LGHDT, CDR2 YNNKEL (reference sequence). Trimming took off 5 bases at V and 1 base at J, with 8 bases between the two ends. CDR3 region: CASSGTRNTGELFF. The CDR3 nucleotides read TGTGCCAGCAGCGGGACAAGGAACACCGGGGAGCTGTTTTTT.

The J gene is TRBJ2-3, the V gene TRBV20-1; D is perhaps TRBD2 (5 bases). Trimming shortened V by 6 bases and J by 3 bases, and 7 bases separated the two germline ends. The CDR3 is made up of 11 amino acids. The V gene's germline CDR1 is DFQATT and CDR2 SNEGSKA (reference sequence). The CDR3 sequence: CSAEGTDTQYF. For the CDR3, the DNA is TGCAGTGCCGAGGGTACAGATACGCAGTATTTT.

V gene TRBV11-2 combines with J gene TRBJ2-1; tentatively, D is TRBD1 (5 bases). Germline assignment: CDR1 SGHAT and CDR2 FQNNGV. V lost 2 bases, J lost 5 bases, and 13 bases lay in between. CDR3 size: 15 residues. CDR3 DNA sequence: TGTGCCAGCAGCTTAACCCTTGGGGCCAACAATGAGCAGTTCTTC. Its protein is CASSLTLGANNEQFF.

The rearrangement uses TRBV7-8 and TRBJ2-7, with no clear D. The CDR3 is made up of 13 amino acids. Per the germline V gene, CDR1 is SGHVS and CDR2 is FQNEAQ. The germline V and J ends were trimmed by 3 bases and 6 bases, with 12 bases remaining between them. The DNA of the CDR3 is TGTGCCAGCAGCTTGGTTCGAGGCGGCGAGCAGTACTTC. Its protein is CASSLVRGGEQYF. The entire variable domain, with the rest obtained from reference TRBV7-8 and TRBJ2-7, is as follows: GAGVSQSPRYKVAKRGQDVALRCDPISGHVSLFWYQQALGQGPEFLTYFQNEAQLDKSGLPSDRFFAERPEGSVSTLKIQRTQQEDSAVYLCASSLVRGGEQYFGPGTRLTVT.

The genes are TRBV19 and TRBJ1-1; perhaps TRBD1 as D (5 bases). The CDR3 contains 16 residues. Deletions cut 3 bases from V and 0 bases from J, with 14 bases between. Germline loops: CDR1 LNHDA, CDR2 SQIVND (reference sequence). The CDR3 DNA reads TGTGCCAGTAGTATCAGACAGAACTTCATGAACACTGAAGCTTTCTTT. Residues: CASSIRQNFMNTEAFF.

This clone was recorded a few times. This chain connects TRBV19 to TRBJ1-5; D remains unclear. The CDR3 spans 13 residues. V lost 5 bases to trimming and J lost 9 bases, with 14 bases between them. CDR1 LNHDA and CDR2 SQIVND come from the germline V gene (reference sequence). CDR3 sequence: CASSPNTGGPQHF. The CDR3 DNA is TGTGCCAGTAGTCCTAACACCGGAGGGCCCCAGCATTTT.

The CDR3 spells CASVGGEETQYF. For the CDR3, the DNA is TGTGCCAGCGTCGGGGGGGAAGAGACCCAGTACTTC. The genes are TRBV2 and TRBJ2-5, with TRBD2 identical over 8 bases. The CDR3 sequence is 12 residues long. CDR1 and CDR2 (germline): SNHLY, FYNNEI. Trimming cost V 8 bases and J 3 bases; bases outside gene matches: 2.